Each of the 31 T cell receptor beta chains below was sequenced from the same sample in a study of radiation and T cells in renal cell carcinoma. Indicated time point: blood 2 weeks post-SBRT. Treatment meaning: 15 Gy SBRT to primary tumor, nephrectomy 4 weeks later. Using immunoSEQ multiplex PCR, the repertoire was profiled, and TCRdb retains in-frame clones only, with some absent. This table has about 130,000 clones, around 85% appearing once. This specimen was blood, taken from a patient whose treatment included radiotherapy and nephrectomy. These receptors all come from a middle-aged man with renal cell carcinoma.

V is TRBV2 and J is TRBJ2-2; no clear D gene. The V gene's germline CDR1 is SNHLY and CDR2 FYNNEI. The CDR3 extends over 13 amino acids. V lost 7 bases, J lost 4 bases, and 10 bases lay in between. This chain's CDR3 is CASMAEITGELFF. The CDR3 DNA follows: TGTGCCAGCATGGCAGAGATCACCGGGGAGCTGTTTTTT. The full variable domain, in which reference TRBV2 and TRBJ2-2 provide the parts outside the CDR3, is EPEVTQTPSHQVTQMGQEVILRCVPISNHLYFYWYRQILGQKVEFLVSFYNNEISEKSEIFDDQFSVERPDGSNFTLKIRSTKLEDSAMYFCASMAEITGELFFGEGSRLTVL.

V is TRBV21-1 and J is TRBJ2-1; the DNA was not used to check the table's D call, TRBD2. TRBV21-1 is an annotated pseudogene. The CDR3 spans 18 residues. The CDR3 nucleotides read TGTGCCAGCAGCTCCCGGACTAGCGGGAGATTAAAGTGCAATGAGCAGTTCTTC. It translates to CASSSRTSGRLKCNEQFF.

The chain joins TRBV18 to TRBJ2-6, with no clear D. The CDR3 covers 15 residues. Per the germline V gene, CDR1 is KGHSH and CDR2 is LQKENI. The V and J ends lost 3 bases and 4 bases respectively, with 10 bases between them. The CDR3 region is CASSPSRSGANVLTF. Written as DNA, the CDR3 is TGTGCCAGCTCACCGAGTCGTTCCGGGGCCAACGTCCTGACTTTC. The variable domain in full, with the rest retrieved from reference TRBV18 and TRBJ2-6, is NAGVMQNPRHLVRRRGQEARLRCSPMKGHSHVYWYRQLPEEGLKFMVYLQKENIIDESGMPKERFSAEFPKEGPSILRIQQVVRGDSAAYFCASSPSRSGANVLTFGAGSRLTVL.

This clone was seen a single time. The rearrangement links TRBV10-1 to TRBJ2-1, with D possibly TRBD2 on 5 matching bases. Trimming stripped 4 bases from V and 7 bases from J, with 11 bases between. This CDR3 has 13 amino acids. The germline gives CDR1 WNHNN, CDR2 SYGVQD (reference sequence). This CDR3 is CASSVELGNEQFF. The CDR3 DNA is TGCGCCAGCAGTGTGGAACTAGGTAATGAGCAGTTCTTC.

This sequence joins TRBV9 and TRBJ2-5, with 7 bases aligning to TRBD1. V was clipped by 4 bases and J by 5 bases; unmatched bases: 11. The length of the CDR3 is 15 residues. The germline V gene encodes CDR1 SGDLS and CDR2 YYNGEE. The CDR3 is CASSPRTGAVETQYF. CDR3 sequence (DNA): TGTGCCAGCAGCCCCCGAACAGGGGCAGTCGAGACCCAGTACTTC.

Only one count was recorded for this clone. V is TRBV7-8 and J is TRBJ1-1, with D unresolved. Germline assignment: CDR1 SGHVS and CDR2 FQNEAQ. The CDR3 runs 12 residues. Trimming pared 5 bases from V and 5 bases from J, leaving 9 bases between. CDR3 DNA sequence: TGTGCCAGCAGCCCCGATCGGACTGAAGCTTTCTTT. Its translation is CASSPDRTEAFF.

The chain recombines TRBV2 with TRBJ2-1; 9 bases map to TRBD2. V lost 6 bases, J lost 9 bases, and 9 bases stayed unmatched. This CDR3 comprises 14 residues. CDR1 and CDR2 from the germline V gene are SNHLY and FYNNEI. The CDR3 region has the DNA TGTGCCAGCAGAGCGGGACTAGCCCCAGGTGAGCAGTTCTTC. Translated, it gives CASRAGLAPGEQFF. The full variable domain, completed using reference TRBV2 and TRBJ2-1, is EPEVTQTPSHQVTQMGQEVILRCVPISNHLYFYWYRQILGQKVEFLVSFYNNEISEKSEIFDDQFSVERPDGSNFTLKIRSTKLEDSAMYFCASRAGLAPGEQFFGPGTRLTVL.

Notes on this clone: At one end the junction does not follow the germline gene, possibly because of a read error. This rearrangement joins TRBV7-7 to TRBJ2-7; either TRBD1 or TRBD2 may fit D (6 bases each). Germline lookup yields CDR1 SSHAT and CDR2 FNYEAQ (reference sequence). The CDR3 extends over 13 amino acids. The CDR3 bases are TGTGCTAGCAGCTTAGCGGACAGCTACGAGCAGTACTTC. It codes for CASSLADSYEQYF.

This clone turned up a few times. V usage is TRBV27 and J usage is TRBJ2-1; TRBD2 might be the D (6 bases). CDR3 length equals 15 residues. Trimming took 5 bases from V and 4 from J, leaving 15 bases between them. CDR1 is MNHEY, CDR2 SMNVEV, per germline (reference sequence). The CDR3 coding sequence is TGTGCCAGCAGTCTGACTAGAGCTAATTACAATGAGCAGTTCTTC. The encoded protein is CASSLTRANYNEQFF.

V usage is TRBV30 and J usage is TRBJ1-2; D call uncertain. CDR3 size: 13 residues. The V gene's germline CDR1 is GTSNPN and CDR2 SVGIG (reference sequence). The germline V and J ends were trimmed by 4 bases and 3 bases, with 12 bases remaining between them. Here the CDR3 DNA reads TGTGCCTGGAACGAGGCTGCCTACTATGGCTACACCTTC. Translated: CAWNEAAYYGYTF. The full variable domain, its missing parts supplied by reference TRBV30 and TRBJ1-2, is SQTIHQWPATLVQPVGSPLSLECTVEGTSNPNLYWYRQAAGRGLQLLFYSVGIGQISSEVPQNLSASRPQDRQFILSSKKLLLSDSGFYLCAWNEAAYYGYTFGSGTRLTVV.

This clone turned up a few times. This rearrangement joins TRBV21-1 to TRBJ1-2; the table's D gene call, TRBD1, was not cross checked with the DNA. TRBV21-1 is a pseudogene. The CDR3 extends over 18 amino acids. DNA of the CDR3: TGTGCCAGCAGCAAGAAAGGGCCCGAACAGGGGGATAACTATGGCTACACCTTC. The encoded protein is CASSKKGPEQGDNYGYTF.

This clone turned up a few times. This chain joins TRBV2 and TRBJ1-4, with no clear D. V was clipped by 1 base and J by 8 bases, with 11 bases between them. The CDR3 is made up of 14 amino acids. From germline, CDR1 is SNHLY and CDR2 FYNNEI. Here the CDR3 reads CASSEGREVEKLFF. CDR3 bases: TGTGCCAGCAGTGAAGGACGGGAGGTGGAAAAACTGTTTTTT.

The rearrangement joins TRBV6-5 to TRBJ1-2; D may be TRBD1 (6 bases). V dropped 0 bases and J dropped 3 bases, with 8 bases sitting between them. CDR1 is MNHEY and CDR2 is SVGAGI in the germline V gene. The CDR3 runs 14 residues. This CDR3 reads CASSYSQGDYGYTF. The CDR3 nucleotides are TGTGCCAGCAGTTACTCACAGGGCGACTATGGCTACACCTTC.

This chain connects TRBV30 to TRBJ1-2; D gene ambiguous. CDR3 size: 13 residues. Trimming pared 0 bases from V and 0 bases from J, leaving 5 bases between. Germline CDR1 and CDR2: GTSNPN and SVGIG (reference sequence). The CDR3: CAWSVGSNYGYTF. The CDR3 coding sequence is TGTGCCTGGAGTGTAGGCTCTAACTATGGCTACACCTTC.

The J gene is TRBJ2-7, the V gene TRBV2; D is possibly TRBD1 (6 bases). This CDR3 is built from 13 residues. Per germline, CDR1 SNHLY and CDR2 FYNNEI. V lost 8 bases, J lost 3 bases, and 14 bases lay in between. CDR3 protein: CASGLSGVYEQYF. The CDR3 bases are TGTGCCAGCGGGTTGTCAGGGGTCTACGAGCAGTACTTC.

This clone came up a few times. V usage is TRBV7-9 and J usage is TRBJ1-4; D ambiguous. The CDR3 contains 14 residues. CDR1 and CDR2 from the germline V gene are SEHNR and FQNEAQ (reference sequence). V was trimmed by 1 base and J by 4 bases, leaving 7 bases between them. The CDR3 DNA follows: TGTGCCAGCAGCTTAGAACAACTTAATGAAAAACTGTTTTTT. Protein sequence: CASSLEQLNEKLFF. Based on the CDR3 plus reference TRBV7-9 and TRBJ1-4, the full variable domain is DTGVSQNPRHKITKRGQNVTFRCDPISEHNRLYWYRQTLGQGPEFLTYFQNEAQLEKSRLLSDRFSAERPKGSFSTLEIQRTEQGDSAMYLCASSLEQLNEKLFFGSGTQLSVL.

This clone was observed a handful of times. This chain uses TRBV18 with TRBJ1-1; a possible D gene is TRBD1 (5 bases). V lost 0 bases to trimming and J lost 11 bases, with 19 bases between them. Per germline, CDR1 KGHSH and CDR2 LQKENI. CDR3 length: 15 residues. The CDR3, as DNA: TGTGCCAGCTCACCACCGAACCGGGACTCCGAAAAGGCTTTCTTT. It translates to CASSPPNRDSEKAFF.

The chain is built from TRBV7-3 and TRBJ2-2; no clear D. The CDR3 covers 12 residues. V gave up 6 bases and J gave up 3 bases, with 5 bases separating them. Germline assignment: CDR1 SGHTA and CDR2 FQGTGA. The CDR3: CASRTYTGELFF. DNA of the CDR3: TGTGCCAGCAGAACCTACACCGGGGAGCTGTTTTTT.

V gene TRBV21-1 combines with J gene TRBJ1-4; TRBD1, the D gene given by the table, was not confirmed from the DNA. TRBV21-1 is a pseudogene locus. This CDR3 has 14 residues. CDR3 coding DNA: TGTGCCAGCAGCTACGACAGAGACAGTGAAAAACTGTTTTTT. It yields the protein CASSYDRDSEKLFF.

The rearrangement uses TRBV6-1 and TRBJ2-1, with 8 bases aligning to TRBD2. Per germline, CDR1 MNHNS and CDR2 SASEGT. J was trimmed by 12 bases and V by 1 base; bases with no gene match: 5. The CDR3 consists of 13 residues. Written as DNA, the CDR3 is TGTGCCAGCAGTGAAGTGGGACTAGGTAGGCAGTTCTTC. This sequence encodes CASSEVGLGRQFF.

The chain couples TRBV5-1 to TRBJ2-2; D possibly corresponds to TRBD2 (6 bases). Looked up from germline, CDR1 is SGHRS and CDR2 is YFSETQ. There are 15 residues in the CDR3. V was shortened by 0 bases and J by 6 bases, with 12 bases between the two germline ends. The CDR3 bases are TGCGCCAGCAGCTTGGTCGGGGGTCGGTCCGGGGAGCTGTTTTTT. Encoded protein: CASSLVGGRSGELFF.

For the CDR3, the DNA is TGCGCCAGCAGCCAAACCGGGGCCCAAGAAAAACTGTTTTTT. Its protein product is CASSQTGAQEKLFF. The chain has TRBV5-1 and TRBJ1-4; tentatively, D is TRBD1 (5 bases). Trimming took 4 bases from V and 8 from J, leaving 15 bases between them. Per germline, CDR1 SGHRS and CDR2 YFSETQ. CDR3 length: 14 amino acids.

In its sample, this clone was seen once. The V and J genes are TRBV27 and TRBJ2-3; D gene uncertain. Trimming removed 3 bases from V and 4 bases from J, with 8 bases in between. CDR1 and CDR2 (germline): MNHEY, SMNVEV (reference sequence). This CDR3 comprises 13 residues. Here the CDR3 DNA reads TGTGCCAGCAGTTTCTCCTTTGCAGATACGCAGTATTTT. Protein sequence: CASSFSFADTQYF.

This chain joins TRBV10-3 and TRBJ1-6; D is unclear. The CDR3 runs 12 residues. Germline CDR1 is ENHRY and CDR2 is SYGVKD. V was clipped by 6 bases and J by 4 bases, with 4 bases between them. In DNA form, the CDR3 reads TGTGCCATCAGGGATTATAATTCACCCCTCCACTTT. Its translation is CAIRDYNSPLHF.

This chain connects TRBV27 to TRBJ2-3; D is possibly TRBD2 (7 bases). Germline V lookup: CDR1 MNHEY, CDR2 SMNVEV (reference sequence). The CDR3 is 14 residues long. With 8 bases removed from V and 0 bases from J, the gap between germline ends came to 12 bases. The CDR3 spells CASGGASSTDTQYF. The CDR3 DNA reads as TGTGCCAGCGGGGGGGCTTCTAGCACAGATACGCAGTATTTT.

The J gene is TRBJ2-3, the V gene TRBV5-4; no firm D call. The CDR3 totals 17 residues. Germline lookup yields CDR1 SGHNT and CDR2 YYREEE (reference sequence). V lost 4 bases and J 1 base, leaving 19 bases between the germline ends. CDR3 nucleotides: TGTGCCAGCAGCCCCCAAACCCTTCGCGGTCGCACAGATACGCAGTATTTT. This codes for CASSPQTLRGRTDTQYF. The full variable domain, completed using reference TRBV5-4 and TRBJ2-3, is ETGVTQSPTHLIKTRGQQVTLRCSSQSGHNTVSWYQQALGQGPQFIFQYYREEENGRGNFPPRFSGLQFPNYSSELNVNALELDDSALYLCASSPQTLRGRTDTQYFGPGTRLTVL.

As to this clone: The sample contains more than one DNA sequence encoding this CDR3. The chain recombines TRBV5-1 with TRBJ2-1; 11 bases are a match to TRBD2. CDR1 and CDR2 from the germline V gene are SGHRS and YFSETQ. The V and J ends lost 0 bases and 4 bases, in that order; junction bases with no gene match: 3. The CDR3 has 16 amino acids. In nucleotides, the CDR3 is TGCGCCAGCAGCTTGGGGGGGACTAGCGGATACAATGAGCAGTTCTTC. It specifies CASSLGGTSGYNEQFF. The full variable domain, its missing parts supplied by reference TRBV5-1 and TRBJ2-1, is KAGVTQTPRYLIKTRGQQVTLSCSPISGHRSVSWYQQTPGQGLQFLFEYFSETQRNKGNFPGRFSGRQFSNSRSEMNVSTLELGDSALYLCASSLGGTSGYNEQFFGPGTRLTVL.

The genes are TRBV5-4 and TRBJ2-7, with 7 bases fitting TRBD1. The length of the CDR3 is 13 residues. The V and J ends lost 0 bases and 3 bases, in that order; junction bases with no gene match: 0. Per the germline V gene, CDR1 is SGHNT and CDR2 is YYREEE (reference sequence). The CDR3 loop reads CASSLDRGYEQYF. The CDR3, as DNA: TGTGCCAGCAGCTTGGACAGGGGCTACGAGCAGTACTTC. The full variable domain, with the rest looked up from reference TRBV5-4 and TRBJ2-7, is ETGVTQSPTHLIKTRGQQVTLRCSSQSGHNTVSWYQQALGQGPQFIFQYYREEENGRGNFPPRFSGLQFPNYSSELNVNALELDDSALYLCASSLDRGYEQYFGPGTRLTVT.

CDR3 nucleotide sequence: TGTGCCAGCAGCTCGGACAGTCGCACAGATACGCAGTATTTT. Translated: CASSSDSRTDTQYF. This rearrangement joins TRBV7-8 to TRBJ2-3, with D possibly being TRBD1 (6 bases). V lost 4 bases, J lost 1 base, and 9 bases lay in between. Germline-derived CDR1 and CDR2 are SGHVS and FQNEAQ. The CDR3 has 14 amino acids.

This clone was recorded once. The rearrangement uses TRBV28 and TRBJ2-1; 9 bases are a match to TRBD2. Looked up from germline, CDR1 is MDHEN and CDR2 is SYDVKM. V gave up 0 bases and J gave up 6 bases; unmatched junction bases: 6. The CDR3 contains 16 residues. The chain's CDR3 is CASSLWLAGGPNEQFF. The CDR3 DNA is TGTGCCAGCAGTTTATGGTTGGCGGGAGGGCCCAATGAGCAGTTCTTC. The complete variable domain, with remaining parts taken from reference TRBV28 and TRBJ2-1, reads DVKVTQSSRYLVKRTGEKVFLECVQDMDHENMFWYRQDPGLGLRLIYFSYDVKMKEKGDIPEGYSVSREKKERFSLILESASTNQTSMYLCASSLWLAGGPNEQFFGPGTRLTVL.

This chain links TRBV7-2 with TRBJ2-3; D gene ambiguous. The CDR3 is made up of 15 amino acids. CDR1 is SGHTA and CDR2 is FQGNSA in the germline V gene. V dropped 1 base and J dropped 1 base, with 9 bases sitting between them. This chain's CDR3 is CASSLGTAGTDTQYF. In DNA form, the CDR3 reads TGTGCCAGCAGCTTAGGTACCGCTGGCACAGATACGCAGTATTTT.